Listed below are T cell receptor beta chains from one sample, sequenced in a study of CD8 T cells in Susac syndrome. TCRdb re-called the immunoSEQ multiplex PCR reads with MiXCR, one entry per CDR3 protein. The top ten clones hold roughly 0.093% of a sample with approximately 190,000 distinct CDR3 sequences, roughly 95% of them seen once. Sequenced: CD4+ T cells from PBMCs. Receptors originate from a human donor with Susac syndrome. CDR3s include the opening cysteine and the closing phenylalanine or tryptophan. The order of the fields is V gene, clone size, D gene, J gene, CDR3 DNA, CDR3 protein. D genes are given only for firm matches. Size is omitted from some rows. Given values are once, few, many or a class for expanded clones.

TRBV13	-	-	TRBJ2-1	TGTGCCAGCAGCATTACTAGGCCGGAAAGGAATGAGCAGTTCTTC	CASSITRPERNEQFF
TRBV6-2/TRBV6-3	once	-	TRBJ1-1	TGTGCCAGCACCTCCGCCAAACCGTCCAACACTGAAGCTTTCTTT	CASTSAKPSNTEAFF
TRBV3-1	-	-	TRBJ2-7	TGTGCCAGCAGGGCAGGGGCCTACGAGCAGTACTTC	CASRAGAYEQYF
TRBV4-1	-	-	TRBJ2-1	TGCGCCAGCAGCCAAGAGTGGGGCGGGGGCCCTTCGGGGTACAATGAGCAGTTCTTC	CASSQEWGGGPSGYNEQFF
TRBV9	-	TRBD1	TRBJ2-3	TGTGCCAGCAGCACAAGGACAGGGGATACGCAGTATTTT	CASSTRTGDTQYF
TRBV29-1	-	-	TRBJ2-1	TGCAGCGTTCTTGGGGGACCTAATGAGCAGTTCTTC	CSVLGGPNEQFF
TRBV5-1	-	-	TRBJ2-5	TGCGCCAGCAGCTTGGCCGGTGGCCCGGAGCGAGAGACCCAGTACTTC	CASSLAGGPERETQYF
TRBV2	-	TRBD2	TRBJ2-1	TGTGCCAGCAGTGTTAACGGGGGGACCTACAATGAGCAGTTCTTC	CASSVNGGTYNEQFF
TRBV15	-	-	TRBJ2-3	TGTGCCACCAGCGCGGGACGTACGCAGTATTTT	CATSAGRTQYF
TRBV25-1	-	-	TRBJ1-4	TGTGCCAGCAGTGTATCGAGGGTACCTAATGAAAAACTGTTTTTT	CASSVSRVPNEKLFF
TRBV27	-	-	TRBJ2-6	TGTGCCAGCAGCCCATCAGGGACCTCTGGGGCCAACGTCCTGACTTTC	CASSPSGTSGANVLTF
TRBV7-6	-	-	TRBJ2-7	TGTGCCAGCAGCTTACTGGGGGATGGCGAGCAGTACTTC	CASSLLGDGEQYF
TRBV29-1	-	TRBD1	TRBJ1-1	TGCAGCGTCCGGGACAGTAATTATCGAGCTTTCTTT	CSVRDSNYRAFF
TRBV7-2	-	-	TRBJ2-1	TGTGCCAGCAGCCAGCGGTCGTTACCTCTAGGTGAGCAGTTCTTC	CASSQRSLPLGEQFF
TRBV7-3	-	-	TRBJ2-2	TGTGCCAGCAGCCTAAGCCCGGGACTTACGAACACCGGGGAGCTGTTTTTT	CASSLSPGLTNTGELFF
TRBV12-3/TRBV12-4	-	-	TRBJ1-4	TGTGCCAGCAGTCTCGCAGGTACTGAAAAACTGTTTTTT	CASSLAGTEKLFF
TRBV12-3/TRBV12-4	-	-	TRBJ2-4	TGTGCCAGCGTTCGGGGCTGTTACATTCAGTACTTC	CASVRGCYIQYF
TRBV3-1	-	-	TRBJ1-2	TGTGCCAGCAGCCGCATCGGGGGCTACACCTTC	CASSRIGGYTF
TRBV5-4	-	TRBD1	TRBJ2-5	TGTGCCAGCAGCCTGGGACGGACAGGGGGCTTAGAGACCCAGTACTTC	CASSLGRTGGLETQYF
TRBV11-1	-	-	TRBJ2-7	TGTGCCAGCAGCTTAACCTTGGAACCCTACGAGCAGTACTTC	CASSLTLEPYEQYF
TRBV12-3/TRBV12-4	-	TRBD2	TRBJ2-5	TGTGCCAGCAGTCCCACTGGACTAGCGGAAAAAACCCAGTACTTC	CASSPTGLAEKTQYF
TRBV5-1	-	-	TRBJ1-1	TGCGCCAGCAGCTTGAGCTTCAGGAAGGGGGACACTGAAGCTTTCTTT	CASSLSFRKGDTEAFF
TRBV19	-	-	TRBJ2-7	TGTGCCAGTAGTATCGGCGGCGCGTTCTCCTACGAGCAGTACTTC	CASSIGGAFSYEQYF
TRBV29-1	-	-	TRBJ2-5	TGCAGCGTTGACGCGGGGGCTTGGATGGAGACCCAGTACTTC	CSVDAGAWMETQYF
TRBV5-1	-	-	TRBJ1-2	TGCGCCAGCAGCCTGGGGGTCCAGGTTAACTATGGCTACACCTTC	CASSLGVQVNYGYTF
TRBV9	-	-	TRBJ2-3	TGTGCCAGCAGCACCCGACTCACAGATACGCAGTATTTT	CASSTRLTDTQYF
TRBV3-1	-	-	TRBJ2-5	TGTGCCAGCAGAAGTGGACGGGTACAAGAGACCCAGTACTTC	CASRSGRVQETQYF
TRBV10-3	-	TRBD2	TRBJ2-3	TGTGCCATCAGCAGCGATGTAGCGGGGGGCACAGATACGCAGTATTTT	CAISSDVAGGTDTQYF
TRBV9	-	-	TRBJ2-2	TGTGCCAGCAGCGCCCTTTTCTCCGGGGAGCTGTTTTTT	CASSALFSGELFF
TRBV18	-	-	TRBJ2-5	TGTGCCAGCTCACCCAACGGGGGTGAAGAGACCCAGTACTTC	CASSPNGGEETQYF
TRBV11-2	-	-	TRBJ1-2	TGTGCCAGCAGCTTCTCTTTTGGCTACACCTTC	CASSFSFGYTF
TRBV30	-	-	TRBJ1-1	TGTGCCTGGAGTGGGCAGGGGTCGATCTTGGTGGAAGCTTTCTTT	CAWSGQGSILVEAFF
TRBV12-3/TRBV12-4	once	TRBD2	TRBJ2-1	TGTGCCAGCACCCCCGGGACTAGGGGCTACAATGAGCAGTTCTTC	CASTPGTRGYNEQFF
TRBV3-1	-	-	TRBJ1-4	TGTGCCAGCAGCCAAGGTGAAGGGGCCGCCTGTTTTTTT	CASSQGEGAACFF
TRBV24-1	-	TRBD2	TRBJ2-1	TGTGCCACCAGTGACCCTAGCGGGGGGGCCGGTGATGAGCAGTTCTTC	CATSDPSGGAGDEQFF
TRBV30	-	-	TRBJ1-5	TGTGCCTGGAGTGCTGGGACATACAACGATCAGCCCCAGCATTTT	CAWSAGTYNDQPQHF
TRBV9	-	-	TRBJ2-3	TGTGCCTCTGACCCGGGGGACGCAGATACGCAGTATTTT	CASDPGDADTQYF
TRBV7-3	-	-	TRBJ2-7	TGTGCCAGCAGCTTGGGCGGGTACCCCTACGAGCAGTACTTC	CASSLGGYPYEQYF
TRBV13	-	TRBD2	TRBJ2-1	TGTGCCAGCAGCTTCAGTGGACTAGCATATAATGAGCAGTTCTTC	CASSFSGLAYNEQFF
TRBV7-2	once	-	TRBJ2-7	TGTGCCAGCAGATCGGACGGGCGCCACTACGAGCAGTACTTC	CASRSDGRHYEQYF
TRBV30	-	TRBD1	TRBJ1-2	TGTGCCTGGAGTGGGGACAGGGTTCCCCCTAACTATGGCTACACCTTC	CAWSGDRVPPNYGYTF
TRBV4-3	-	-	TRBJ2-7	TGCGCCAGCAGCCAAGATCTGCAGCGCGAGCAGTACTTC	CASSQDLQREQYF
TRBV15	-	-	TRBJ2-6	TGTGCCACCAGCAGAGATTCCGGCGCTGGGGCCAACGTCCTGACTTTC	CATSRDSGAGANVLTF
TRBV10-3	-	TRBD1	TRBJ2-5	TGTGCCATCAGGGTGACAGGGGGAATAGAGACCCAGTACTTC	CAIRVTGGIETQYF
TRBV3-1	-	TRBD2	TRBJ2-3	TGTGCCAGCAGCCCCCGGGGGGGGAGAGCGTCAGATACGCAGTATTTT	CASSPRGGRASDTQYF
TRBV7-2	-	TRBD1	TRBJ2-5	TGTGCCAGCAGCTCGGACAGGGGGGGTGAGACCCAGTACTTC	CASSSDRGGETQYF